Below, 24 T cell receptor beta chains from the same sample are listed, as sequenced in a study of cytomegalovirus exposure and HLA in healthy donors. PCR was performed using 60 Vbeta and 13 Jbeta primers. The assay was immunoSEQ multiplex PCR, and TCRdb's table has in-frame clones only and misses some. The table includes about 130,000 clones, roughly four fifths detected once. Input material: PBMCs. These receptors were taken from a woman aged 40 to 50 in good health and CMV-seropositive.

The chain combines TRBV28 with TRBJ2-7; 8 nucleotides line up with TRBD1. The CDR3 length is 14 residues. J lost 1 base, V lost 5 bases, and 4 bases had no gene match. CDR1 and CDR2 from the germline V gene are MDHEN and SYDVKM. The CDR3: CASSRTGGSYEQYF. The CDR3 DNA follows: TGTGCCAGCAGTCGCACAGGGGGGTCCTACGAGCAGTACTTC.

This chain connects TRBV7-2 to TRBJ2-1, with TRBD2 as a possible D gene (6 bases). CDR1 and CDR2 from the germline V gene are SGHTA and FQGNSA. This CDR3 has 13 residues. Trimming cost V 5 bases and J 9 bases, with 14 bases left between them. CDR3 sequence: CASSLSGAGEQFF. The CDR3, as DNA: TGTGCCAGCAGCCTATCGGGAGCGGGTGAGCAGTTCTTC.

The chain uses TRBV7-2 and TRBJ1-3, with 7 bases that match TRBD1. This CDR3 is built from 16 residues. Germline V gene lookup returns CDR1 SGHTA and CDR2 FQGNSA. V gave up 6 bases and J gave up 3 bases; unmatched junction bases: 11. CDR3 residues: CASSLDRFDYGNTIYF. The CDR3 DNA is TGTGCCAGCAGTTTGGACAGGTTTGATTATGGAAACACCATATATTTT.

J is TRBJ2-3 and V is TRBV30, with unresolved D. The CDR3 has 13 amino acids. V dropped 1 base and J dropped 6 bases, with 11 bases sitting between them. The germline V gene encodes CDR1 GTSNPN and CDR2 SVGIG (reference sequence). The CDR3 protein is CAWSGGVVDTQYF. The CDR3 DNA reads TGTGCCTGGAGTGGAGGTGTAGTGGATACGCAGTATTTT.

The CDR3 sequence is CASSRGQLNTEAFF. DNA for the CDR3: TGTGCCAGCAGCCGGGGACAGCTGAACACTGAAGCTTTCTTT. This rearrangement joins TRBV5-6 to TRBJ1-1, with TRBD1 identical over 7 bases. The CDR3 consists of 14 residues. Germline trimming cut 4 bases from V and 0 bases from J; bases unmatched to any gene: 3. CDR1 and CDR2 (germline): SGHDT, YYEEEE. The variable domain in full, with the rest retrieved from reference TRBV5-6 and TRBJ1-1, is DAGVTQSPTHLIKTRGQQVTLRCSPKSGHDTVSWYQQALGQGPQFIFQYYEEEERQRGNFPDRFSGHQFPNYSSELNVNALLLGDSALYLCASSRGQLNTEAFFGQGTRLTVV.

The genes are TRBV10-3 and TRBJ1-1; D remains ambiguous. Looked up from germline, CDR1 is ENHRY and CDR2 is SYGVKD. The V and J ends lost 4 bases and 5 bases respectively, with 17 bases between them. The CDR3 sequence is 15 residues long. CDR3 DNA sequence: TGTGCCATCAGTGGTTCGGCGGGAGGGAGGACTGAAGCTTTCTTT. This sequence encodes CAISGSAGGRTEAFF.

This chain joins TRBV6-1 and TRBJ1-1; the D gene is possibly TRBD1 (6 bases). V lost 7 bases and J lost 7, with 16 bases in between. The CDR3 covers 13 residues. Germline V lookup: CDR1 MNHNS, CDR2 SASEGT. The CDR3 region has the DNA TGTGCCAGCACACCAGGGGAAGCTTATGAAGCTTTCTTT. As protein: CASTPGEAYEAFF.

This chain links TRBV27 with TRBJ2-2; D may be TRBD1 (6 bases). V gave up 3 bases and J gave up 0 bases, with 11 bases separating them. Germline V gene lookup returns CDR1 MNHEY and CDR2 SMNVEV (reference sequence). CDR3 size: 16 residues. DNA of the CDR3: TGTGCCAGCAGTTTGTCCGGACAGCCGAACACCGGGGAGCTGTTTTTT. As protein: CASSLSGQPNTGELFF.

J is TRBJ1-5 and V is TRBV6-1, with D uncertain. The CDR3 runs 13 residues. CDR1 and CDR2 from the germline V gene are MNHNS and SASEGT. V lost 6 bases, J lost 3 bases, and 9 bases lay in between. The CDR3 DNA reads TGTGCCAGCAGAACAGATAACAATCAGCCCCAGCATTTT. Amino acid sequence: CASRTDNNQPQHF.

V gene TRBV7-2 combines with J gene TRBJ1-1, with 8 bases aligning to TRBD1. The germline V gene encodes CDR1 SGHTA and CDR2 FQGNSA. Trimming cost V 4 bases and J 3 bases; bases outside gene matches: 13. CDR3 length: 17 residues. The CDR3 bases are TGTGCCAGCAGCTCACGGGGCAGGGGGCTGCGAGACACTGAAGCTTTCTTT. Translating it yields CASSSRGRGLRDTEAFF.

This clone has a single count. V is TRBV2 and J is TRBJ2-1; a weak D match, TRBD2 (6 bases). Germline CDR1 is SNHLY and CDR2 is FYNNEI. This CDR3 spans 14 amino acids. V lost 6 bases and J lost 8, with 17 bases in between. The CDR3 DNA sequence: TGTGCCAGCAGCCGGACTACCAGGTCGGATGAGCAGTTCTTC. It codes for CASSRTTRSDEQFF. The variable domain in full, with the rest retrieved from reference TRBV2 and TRBJ2-1, is EPEVTQTPSHQVTQMGQEVILRCVPISNHLYFYWYRQILGQKVEFLVSFYNNEISEKSEIFDDQFSVERPDGSNFTLKIRSTKLEDSAMYFCASSRTTRSDEQFFGPGTRLTVL.

This chain uses TRBV11-3 with TRBJ1-2; D is uncertain. The CDR3 consists of 13 residues. V was trimmed by 1 base and J by 4 bases, leaving 7 bases between them. From germline, CDR1 is SGHNT and CDR2 YENEEA. CDR3: CASSLGSSYGYTF. DNA of the CDR3: TGTGCCAGCAGCTTAGGTAGCAGCTATGGCTACACCTTC.

V is TRBV7-3 and J is TRBJ2-7; 8 positions match TRBD1. The germline gives CDR1 SGHTA, CDR2 FQGTGA. The CDR3 covers 20 residues. The ends lost 5 bases at V and 0 bases at J; junction bases unmatched: 21. In DNA, the CDR3 is TGTGCCAGCAGCCCCATTGTCCCGGGACAGGTTCACGGGAGCTCCTACGAGCAGTACTTC. Protein: CASSPIVPGQVHGSSYEQYF.

V gene TRBV11-3 combines with J gene TRBJ2-7; 9 bases align to TRBD1. CDR1 is SGHNT, CDR2 YENEEA, per germline. Trimming at V came to 5 bases and at J to 4 bases, leaving 9 bases not matched to a gene. The CDR3 runs 15 residues. In DNA form, the CDR3 reads TGTGCCAGCAGCCGGGACAGGGAACCAGGGTACGAGCAGTACTTC. Translating it yields CASSRDREPGYEQYF.

The chain carries TRBV10-3 and TRBJ2-1; 15 bases match TRBD2. CDR1 and CDR2 from the germline V gene are ENHRY and SYGVKD. With 2 bases clipped from V and 0 bases from J, the junction kept 2 bases outside the gene matches. This CDR3 has 18 residues. This CDR3 is CAISEGLAGGDSYNEQFF. The DNA of the CDR3 is TGTGCCATCAGTGAGGGACTAGCGGGGGGGGACTCCTACAATGAGCAGTTCTTC.

This clone showed up just a few times. The chain joins TRBV12-5 to TRBJ2-1; 11 nucleotides line up with TRBD2. V shed 1 base and J 4 bases; nucleotides not matched to a gene: 15. Germline CDR1 LGHNT, CDR2 FRNRAP. The CDR3 covers 20 residues. CDR3 sequence reads: CASGLGAPKGLAADYNEQFF. Here the CDR3 DNA reads TGTGCTAGTGGTTTGGGGGCACCGAAGGGACTAGCGGCTGATTACAATGAGCAGTTCTTC.

This sequence joins TRBV7-3 and TRBJ2-2; 7 bases are a match to TRBD2. V was clipped by 2 bases and J by 6 bases; unmatched bases: 9. Germline CDR1 is SGHTA and CDR2 is FQGTGA. This CDR3 is 16 amino acids long. The CDR3 region has the DNA TGTGCCAGCAGCTTATTTCCTCGCGGGAGATCCGGGGAGCTGTTTTTT. Translated, it gives CASSLFPRGRSGELFF.

This sequence joins TRBV5-1 and TRBJ2-1; TRBD2 matches 9 bases. With V trimmed by 4 bases and J by 7 bases, 9 bases remained unmatched. Germline lookup yields CDR1 SGHRS and CDR2 YFSETQ. This CDR3 has 15 amino acids. The CDR3 DNA is TGCGCCAGCAGCGTAACTAGCGGGCCTACTAATGAGCAGTTCTTC. Amino acids: CASSVTSGPTNEQFF.

The sample holds one count of this clone. V usage is TRBV4-1 and J usage is TRBJ2-7, with 7 bases lining up with TRBD1. J gave up 0 bases and V 1 base, and 6 bases lay outside the gene matches. Germline V lookup: CDR1 MGHRA, CDR2 YSYEKL. The CDR3 spans 16 residues. Here the CDR3 DNA reads TGCGCCAGCAGCCAAGGACAGGGATACCCCTCCTACGAGCAGTACTTC. Protein sequence: CASSQGQGYPSYEQYF.

This chain uses TRBV9 with TRBJ1-2; a possible D gene is TRBD1 (5 bases). The V end was cut by 0 bases, the J end by 5 bases, with 11 bases between. This CDR3 is 14 amino acids long. Germline assignment: CDR1 SGDLS and CDR2 YYNGEE. The CDR3: CASSVDQGRYGYTF. CDR3 bases: TGTGCCAGCAGCGTAGATCAGGGTCGGTATGGCTACACCTTC.

This rearrangement joins TRBV28 to TRBJ1-2; TRBD1 might be the D (6 bases). Germline assignment: CDR1 MDHEN and CDR2 SYDVKM. The CDR3 is 12 residues long. The V end was cut by 3 bases, the J end by 6 bases, with 8 bases between. CDR3 region: CASSFYRDGYTF. Here the CDR3 DNA reads TGTGCCAGCAGTTTTTACAGGGATGGCTACACCTTC.

The chain recombines TRBV7-2 with TRBJ1-2, with D maybe TRBD1 (6 bases). This CDR3 contains 13 residues. Germline V CDR1 and CDR2: SGHTA, FQGNSA. V lost 5 bases and J lost 2, with 9 bases in between. CDR3 amino acids: CASSPTGNYGYTF. The CDR3 bases are TGTGCCAGCAGCCCCACAGGGAACTATGGCTACACCTTC.

The chain employs TRBV2 and TRBJ2-7; TRBD2 matches 9 bases. Germline CDR1 SNHLY, CDR2 FYNNEI. J gave up 1 base and V 0 bases, and 19 bases lay outside the gene matches. CDR3 length equals 21 residues. CDR3 residues: CASSEAFAVVLMTSGSYEQYF. CDR3 sequence (DNA): TGTGCCAGCAGTGAAGCATTTGCGGTGGTACTGATGACTAGCGGATCCTACGAGCAGTACTTC.

The rearrangement uses TRBV15 and TRBJ2-3; D is ambiguous. The V and J ends lost 3 bases and 5 bases respectively, with 6 bases between them. The CDR3 is 12 amino acids. CDR1 and CDR2 from the germline V gene are LNHNV and YYDKDF (reference sequence). DNA of the CDR3: TGTGCCACCAGCAGGCCTAGAGATACGCAGTATTTT. The encoded protein is CATSRPRDTQYF.